This T cell receptor (beta chain) was identified in a study of cytomegalovirus exposure and HLA in healthy donors (dated by TCRdb to the late 2010s). Regarding the study in general: An earlier analysis of several hundred of the donors reported more than 250 Gb of sequence data and some 120 million unique TCR beta sequences from roughly 180 million T cells. A later analysis re-examined previously published TCR beta repertoires from several hundred donors and added high-resolution HLA genotyping to investigate patterns of TCR occurrence. To decide whether each TCR beta V gene segment behaved as functional or pseudogenic, an earlier analysis of fewer than 750 of the donors relied on high-throughput TCR beta sequencing. In the later analysis, no new phenotypic data were used to find candidate immune exposures; instead, reliance was placed on TCR beta sequences and their occurrence across donors. Both class I and class II loci were covered by HLA typing, at four-digit resolution. The T cell repertoires of around 670 subjects were profiled by immunosequencing and related to cytomegalovirus serostatus. Of the roughly 400 genotyped donors, about 80% fell in the genetic ancestry cluster associated with self-reported Caucasian donors. A handful of DR-DQ haplotypes were handled as single units for association and clustering because linkage in the cohort was strong. The number of typed donors differed by locus: about 629-630 for A, B, C, DRB1 and DQB1; 500 to 550 for DQA1; around 580 for DPA1; and roughly 450 for DPB1. Besides the first cohort of 500 to 700 subjects, a separate validation cohort made up of some 110 different subjects was used. Genome-wide SNP genotypes for about 60% of the roughly 700 donors were used in a later genetic analysis, which treated that subset as a discovery cohort. Roughly 300 gigabases of sequencing data and 70 million to 95 million unique TCR sequences made up an early release that covered approximately 650 HLA-typed donors. All discovery cohort repertoires had been generated on a single sequencing platform. To predict cytomegalovirus infection status, the study brought together high-throughput TCR immunosequencing, statistical association of individual TCRs with disease status, and machine learning. Donor age, sex, ethnicity and CMV serostatus were collected together with the repertoire data. Among about 360 genotyped donors of the cohort, an average of about 240,000 unique TCR beta nucleotide sequences were sequenced per donor, roughly a sixth of them non-productive. The aim of the study was to test whether cataloging public T cell receptors could identify signatures of past pathogen exposure.

The cohort comprised some 680 healthy bone marrow donors. At the time of sampling, all cohort members were nominally healthy, though unrecorded immune exposures were likely present. The donor tested CMV seronegative, placing the donor among the 350 or so seronegative members of the cohort. Each donor provided a peripheral blood sample, and peripheral blood mononuclear cells were used for TCR beta sequencing. Genomic DNA was extracted from the blood cell samples with the Qiagen DNeasy Blood Extraction Kit. The library was built by means of the immunoSEQ multiplex PCR assay. For the multiplex PCR, a mixture combining 60 forward primers for TCR Vbeta segments and 13 reverse primers for TCR Jbeta segments was used. Amplification of the CDR3 region of rearranged TCR beta genes was performed with a multiplex PCR assay on genomic DNA. The Illumina HiSeq System was used to sequence the amplified TCR beta libraries as 87-base-pair reads. The authors' pipeline ran thus. Across the 670 or so repertoires, a later analysis counted around 80 million unique TCR beta chains, 8.5 million to 12 million of which were shared by at least two donors. Raw reads were error-corrected and collapsed into unique sequences with a nearest-neighbor algorithm that merged closely related sequences to remove PCR and sequencing errors. Alignment of CDR3 sequences to IMGT reference sequences was used to assign V, D and J gene segments. For a sequence to be retained, at least a six-nucleotide match to both a V gene segment and a J gene segment was required. Rearrangements were classified as productive when the CDR3 lacked stop codons and remained in frame with V and J, and all other rearrangements were classified as non-productive. CDR3 was defined according to IMGT convention as the region running from the second conserved V-encoded cysteine to the conserved J-encoded phenylalanine. Sequences without an unambiguous match to a single V gene segment were excluded from the earlier analysis of 450 to 750 of the donors. An earlier analysis of several hundred of the donors classified V segments as functional when productive rearrangements were above 56.7% and as segregating when the standard deviation between donors was above 5%. To diagnose cytomegalovirus status from the catalog of TCR beta chain sequences, a statistical classification framework was built. In a later analysis, V and J genes were assigned by comparing TCR nucleotide sequences against IMGT/GENE-DB human TR gene sequences. A later analysis assigned CDR3 sequences and most-parsimonious VDJ recombination scenarios with the TCRdist pipeline. In a later analysis, each TCR beta chain was defined by its CDR3 amino acid sequence together with its V-gene family, and reads lacking a unique V-gene family were excluded. A later analysis removed 592 highly shared, low-generation-probability nucleotide sequences to deal with suspected cross-contamination and a sequencing artifact. A later analysis calculated a clonal expansion index for each public chain from normalized within-repertoire ranks of inferred template counts. Generation probabilities in a later analysis came from a VDJ recombination model fitted to out-of-frame rearrangements, and those results were checked against IGoR. A later analysis scored TCR-TCR, TCR-HLA and TCR-CMV co-occurrence with hypergeometric tests, applying a repertoire-size bias correction to TCR pairs. A later analysis estimated false discovery rates by permuting HLA or CMV assignments 20 times. In a later analysis, co-occurring TCRs were grouped using DBSCAN, with TCRdist sequence similarity added in when clustering inside HLA-allele-positive subsets. Repertoires with fewer than 30,000 or more than 120,000 public chains, plus five repertoires with anomalous nucleotide sharing, were excluded from co-occurrence clustering. Held by TCRdb, this immuneACCESS table contains in-frame sequences only and omits some clones. Under half of the omission traces to an unresolved V gene where checked; the cause of the rest is unknown. The V and J calls and clone size were taken over from that table, and D and trimming were inferred from the DNA. The sample table shows about 130,000 clones, and 75% to 90% are seen once. Under 3% of the sample belongs to the ten largest clones.

Study-wide conclusions, independent of this receptor: In a later analysis, some 17,000 TCR beta sequences were associated with specific HLA alleles at a false discovery rate of 0.05. Most CMV-associated TCR beta chains appeared to be HLA-restricted in a later analysis, and the HLA associations seemed to be driven largely by CMV exposure. A later analysis reported that several top co-occurrence clusters appeared linked to parvovirus B19, influenza, CMV and Epstein-Barr virus. Correlated functional status among segregating V segments might be attributable to linkage disequilibrium, but an unknown experimental factor could not be ruled out. In vitro tests confirmed that three of the cytomegalovirus-associated TCR beta chains recognize cytomegalovirus antigens. Most TCR sequences were observed very rarely across donors, whereas some public TCRs were present in many individuals. For the cohort, immune exposure information was limited to CMV serostatus. Compared with equally common non-associated chains, HLA-associated TCR beta chains in a later analysis were more clonally expanded and had lower generation probabilities. In a later genetic analysis, a missense DCLRE1C variant was associated with V-gene and J-gene trimming of TCR beta chains, and the association was replicated in an independent cohort. The study gave a list of 150 to 200 TCR beta chains associated with cytomegalovirus. A further reported finding was that TCR beta sequences accurately predicted the HLA-A and HLA-B alleles for most subjects in the first cohort. A cluster of highly shared sequence variants was judged likely to be a technical artifact of the sequencing pipeline. When HLA alleles, especially DR and DQ, strongly co-occurred, attributing TCR associations to individual alleles was difficult. The 87-base-pair reads could not distinguish some IMGT-functional V segments, including TRBV6-2 and TRBV6-3, so those segments were excluded. According to the authors, the approach could potentially be generalized to other disease states and immunological phenotypes. An earlier analysis of some 590 of the donors showed that most TCR beta V segments appeared in productive rearrangements either about 87% or about 30% of the time, which broadly matched IMGT annotations. Only TCR beta chains were sequenced in this cohort, and the absence of alpha or paired-chain data limited detectable features. The presence/absence analyses assumed that sequencing depth was roughly uniform across donors, and that assumption may not be true. The classifier was reported to diagnose cytomegalovirus status with high specificity and sensitivity in both the original and validation cohorts. Because HLA typing was missing for some donors at each locus, association tests included only the typed subset. According to a later genetic analysis, donors in an Asian-associated ancestry cluster had fewer N-insertions in productive TCRs than the approximately 690-donor mean. A later analysis found that TCR association rates varied across HLA loci, with DRB1 alleles showing the most associated TCRs and HLA-C alleles the fewest. Some 16 rarely observed V segments, including chromosome 9 orphons, were excluded from the earlier analysis of some 590 of the donors because counts were too low.

Comment on this clone: What this receptor recognizes is not known. Within one base of it there is no much larger clone, and no base qualities were kept.

CDR1 and CDR2, per the germline V gene, are SGHRS and YFSETQ. The junction carries 12 bases between V and J, which are trimmed by 3 bases and 4 bases respectively. The CDR3 holds 14 amino acids from the cysteine to the phenylalanine. Here the CDR3 DNA is all that survives: 42 bases in frame from base 1. The chain links TRBV5-1 with TRBJ2-3; the D gene lacks a confident call. The receptor comes from a man aged 30 to 45 in good health and CMV-seronegative. Sequenced input: PBMCs. The encoded CDR3 is CASSYPDKADTQYF. At the DNA level, the sequence is TGCGCCAGCAGCTACCCCGACAAAGCAGATACGCAGTATTTT.